These 19 T cell receptor beta chains share one sample of origin, sequenced in a study of shared clonotypes between healthy human individuals. Using immunoSEQ multiplex PCR, the repertoire was profiled, and TCRdb retains in-frame clones only, with some absent. The table has hundreds of thousands of clones, around 96% seen once. Sequenced material: memory CD8+ T cells sorted from blood. Subset meaning: CD45RO+ cells pooled with CCR7-negative TemRA cells. The source is a man aged 30-40 years in good health.

The V call is TRBV6-5, the J call TRBJ1-5, with no clear D. The CDR3 length is 12 residues. V lost 6 bases and J 4 bases, leaving 7 bases between the germline ends. Germline loops: CDR1 MNHEY, CDR2 SVGAGI. The CDR3 region has the DNA TGTGCCAGCAGCTTCTTGAATCAGCCCCAGCATTTT. This codes for CASSFLNQPQHF.

This chain connects TRBV9 to TRBJ1-2; 11 bases are shared with TRBD1. Germline values: CDR1 SGDLS, CDR2 YYNGEE. The CDR3 has 16 residues. Trimming at V came to 0 bases and at J to 2 bases, leaving 3 bases not matched to a gene. The CDR3 coding sequence is TGTGCCAGCAGCGTAGATAGGGACAGGGGGAACTATGGCTACACCTTC. It yields the protein CASSVDRDRGNYGYTF. The variable domain in full, completed from reference TRBV9 and TRBJ1-2, reads DSGVTQTPKHLITATGQRVTLRCSPRSGDLSVYWYQQSLDQGLQFLIQYYNGEERAKGNILERFSAQQFPDLHSELNLSSLELGDSALYFCASSVDRDRGNYGYTFGSGTRLTVV.

The chain employs TRBV7-9 and TRBJ2-3; perhaps TRBD2 as D (6 bases). Germline assignment: CDR1 SEHNR and CDR2 FQNEAQ (reference sequence). This CDR3 comprises 13 residues. Trimming left V 5 bases short and J 6 bases short, with 12 bases between. CDR3 sequence reads: CASSRSAGDTQYF. The DNA of the CDR3 is TGTGCCAGCAGCCGATCTGCGGGGGATACGCAGTATTTT.

The rearrangement links TRBV30 to TRBJ2-7, with D unclear. The CDR3 length is 11 residues. CDR1 and CDR2 from the germline V gene are GTSNPN and SVGIG (reference sequence). The ends were cut back, 0 bases at V and 6 bases at J, with 6 bases in the middle. In DNA form, the CDR3 reads TGTGCCTGGAGTGTACGAGCCGAGCAGTACTTC. Protein: CAWSVRAEQYF.

The gene calls are TRBV28 and TRBJ1-5, with a possible D match to TRBD1 (5 bases). The V end lost 5 bases, the J end lost 5 bases, and 25 bases lay between the germline ends. Germline values: CDR1 MDHEN, CDR2 SYDVKM. The CDR3 runs 18 residues. CDR3 in DNA: TGTGCCAGCAGTCCTTATCGCCTCCCGGATGAGGGACATCAGCCCCAGCATTTT. It is translated as CASSPYRLPDEGHQPQHF.

This chain joins TRBV4-2 and TRBJ2-7; TRBD1 agrees at 8 bases. With 0 bases clipped from V and 5 bases from J, the junction kept 6 bases outside the gene matches. This CDR3 comprises 15 residues. The germline V gene has CDR1 LGHNA and CDR2 YNFKEQ. The CDR3 loop is CASSQEQGVVHEQYF. CDR3 bases: TGTGCCAGCAGCCAAGAACAGGGGGTAGTACACGAGCAGTACTTC.

This sequence joins TRBV10-2 and TRBJ1-1, with 12 bases identical to TRBD1. CDR1 is WSHSY and CDR2 is SAAADI in the germline V gene. The V and J ends lost 2 bases and 1 base, in that order; junction bases with no gene match: 5. This CDR3 comprises 17 residues. CDR3 sequence (DNA): TGCGCCAGCAGTGAGGTCGGGACAGGGGGCAGGAACACTGAAGCTTTCTTT. The encoded protein is CASSEVGTGGRNTEAFF.

The V gene is TRBV7-2, the J gene TRBJ1-6; 7 bases align to TRBD1. The CDR3 length is 16 residues. Germline CDR1 reads SGHTA; CDR2 reads FQGNSA. The V segment lost 2 bases and the J segment 5 bases; nucleotides outside the gene matches: 6. The CDR3: CASSLLGQRNNSPLHF. The CDR3 nucleotides read TGTGCCAGCAGCTTATTGGGACAGAGGAATAATTCACCCCTCCACTTT.

This chain uses TRBV28 with TRBJ2-7; D unresolved. This CDR3 has 12 residues. V gave up 2 bases and J gave up 5 bases, with 7 bases separating them. Germline CDR1 MDHEN, CDR2 SYDVKM. The CDR3 nucleotides are TGTGCCAGCAGTTTAAACTTCCACGAGCAGTACTTC. The encoded protein is CASSLNFHEQYF.

In its sample, this clone was seen once. The junction shows a germline mismatch at one end, possibly a read error. The chain combines TRBV7-2 with TRBJ2-5; possibly TRBD2 for D (6 bases). Per germline, CDR1 SGHTA and CDR2 FQGNSA. This CDR3 has 11 residues. Here the CDR3 reads CASSLIWTTHF. CDR3 bases: TGTGCCAGCAGCTTAATCTGGACTACCCACTTC. Complete variable domain (other parts from reference TRBV7-2 and TRBJ2-5): GAGVSQSPSNKVTEKGKDVELRCDPISGHTALYWYRQSLGQGLEFLIYFQGNSAPDKSGLPSDRFSAERTGGSVSTLTIQRTQQEDSAVYLCASSLIWTTHFGPGTRLLVL.

The rearrangement links TRBV5-5 to TRBJ1-1, with a tentative D call TRBD1 (5 bases). The germline V gene encodes CDR1 SGHKS and CDR2 YYEKEE (reference sequence). V lost 0 bases to trimming and J lost 1 base, with 10 bases between them. The CDR3 loop spans 15 amino acids. This CDR3 is CASSLAGDRNTEAFF. CDR3 DNA: TGTGCCAGCAGCTTGGCGGGTGACAGGAACACTGAAGCTTTCTTT.

The chain carries TRBV6-6 and TRBJ1-5; tentative D call: TRBD1 (6 bases). Trimming stripped 6 bases from V and 4 bases from J, with 10 bases between. Germline assignment: CDR1 MNHNY and CDR2 SVGAGI (reference sequence). The CDR3 extends over 13 amino acids. The CDR3 bases are TGTGCCAGCAGCGCGACAGGAAATCAGCCCCAGCATTTT. This codes for CASSATGNQPQHF.

CDR3 sequence: CASSLGQGHGYTF. CDR3 DNA: TGTGCCAGCTCACTCGGACAGGGGCATGGCTACACCTTC. The V and J genes are TRBV18 and TRBJ1-2; 9 nucleotides align to TRBD1. This CDR3 spans 13 amino acids. The V segment lost 4 bases and the J segment 6 bases; nucleotides outside the gene matches: 3. Germline V lookup: CDR1 KGHSH, CDR2 LQKENI.

V is TRBV13 and J is TRBJ2-7; 12 nucleotides match TRBD2. The CDR3 runs 15 residues. CDR1 and CDR2 from the germline V gene are PRHDT and FYEKMQ (reference sequence). The V segment lost 4 bases and the J segment 7 bases; nucleotides outside the gene matches: 8. In nucleotides, the CDR3 is TGTGCCAGCAGCTCCCGACTAGCGGGAGTGGGAGAGCAGTACTTC. It encodes CASSSRLAGVGEQYF.

The J gene is TRBJ2-7, the V gene TRBV10-2; D not resolved. Trimming stripped 8 bases from V and 4 bases from J, with 12 bases between. This CDR3 comprises 12 residues. The germline V gene encodes CDR1 WSHSY and CDR2 SAAADI. CDR3 nucleotides: TGCGCCAGCCGATCCCAAAAATACGAGCAGTACTTC. This sequence encodes CASRSQKYEQYF.

The chain has TRBV30 and TRBJ2-3; D call uncertain. The V and J ends lost 5 bases and 4 bases respectively, with 10 bases between them. The germline V gene has CDR1 GTSNPN and CDR2 SVGIG (reference sequence). The CDR3 has 12 residues. The CDR3 reads CAWGRTPDTQYF. Here the CDR3 DNA reads TGTGCCTGGGGAAGGACGCCAGATACGCAGTATTTT.

The chain employs TRBV4-1 and TRBJ2-2; the match to TRBD2 covers 8 bases. The CDR3 is 17 amino acids. CDR1 MGHRA and CDR2 YSYEKL come from the germline V gene. Trimming took 6 bases from V and 2 from J; bases not matched to a gene: 11. The CDR3 spells CASSQMKAGVNTGELFF. CDR3 DNA sequence: TGCGCCAGCAGTCAAATGAAAGCGGGAGTCAACACCGGGGAGCTGTTTTTT.

V gene TRBV5-1 combines with J gene TRBJ1-2; 10 bases match TRBD1. CDR1 is SGHRS, CDR2 YFSETQ, per germline. J lost 8 bases, V lost 0 bases, and 4 bases had no gene match. The CDR3 sequence is 14 residues long. CDR3 region: CASSLGQGARGYTF. The DNA for the CDR3 is TGCGCCAGCAGCTTGGGACAGGGGGCGCGGGGCTACACCTTC.

V is TRBV7-2 and J is TRBJ1-2; D is unresolved. The CDR3 is 12 amino acids. V gave up 6 bases and J gave up 4 bases, with 9 bases separating them. Germline assignment: CDR1 SGHTA and CDR2 FQGNSA. CDR3 in DNA: TGTGCCAGCAGGCAAGGGAGCTATGGCTACACCTTC. Translating gives CASRQGSYGYTF.